This T cell receptor (beta chain) was recovered during a study of shared clonotypes between healthy human individuals. Study overall: Per-donor plates numbered three CD4 naive, three CD4 memory, two CD8 naive and one CD8 memory.

Study-level results: Among non-shared clonotypes, generation probabilities were lower than among those shared by all four donors. In several donors, around 5% of naive CD4 clonotypes appeared in common.

Profiled with immunoSEQ multiplex PCR; TCRdb holds only in-frame clones, not every one. The repertoire holds some 2,100,000 clones, with around 93% as singletons. Naive CD8 cells comprised CD45RO-negative, CCR7-positively selected cells, excluding terminally differentiated effector memory CD45RA+ cells. Germline V gene lookup returns CDR1 SGHVS and CDR2 FNYEAQ. This CDR3 has 14 amino acids. Trimming took 0 bases from V and 6 from J; bases not matched to a gene: 2. As concerns this clone: What it binds is not known.

What was sequenced was naive CD8+ T cells from PBMCs. This clonotype originated in a man between 18 and 29 years old in good health. Some clones in this sample may be carry-over from other donors' samples. The gene calls are TRBV7-6 and TRBJ2-7; TRBD1 agrees at 10 bases. As DNA, the CDR3 is TGTGCCAGCAGCTTAGCGGGACAGGGGTTCGAGCAGTACTTC. Translated, it gives CASSLAGQGFEQYF.